These 17 T cell receptor beta chains were sequenced from one sample in a study of T cell responses to AZD1222 COVID-19 vaccine. The method was immunoSEQ multiplex PCR; TCRdb's version includes in-frame clones alone and lacks a portion of them. The data hold under 200,000 clones, with 75% to 90% observed a single time. The source was peripheral blood, collected on day 0 of MenACWY control vaccination. Source of these receptors: an adult in good health.

The CDR3 spells CASSSGTSGGADTQYF. CDR3 coding DNA: TGTGCCAGCAGCTCAGGGACTAGCGGGGGAGCAGATACGCAGTATTTT. This chain joins TRBV7-3 and TRBJ2-3; 14 bases map to TRBD2. CDR1 and CDR2 (germline): SGHTA, FQGTGA. V was pared by 4 bases and J by 4 bases, with 4 bases of the junction left unmatched. The CDR3 sequence is 16 residues long. Full variable domain (outside the CDR3, taken from reference TRBV7-3 and TRBJ2-3): GAGVSQTPSNKVTEKGKYVELRCDPISGHTALYWYRQSLGQGPEFLIYFQGTGAADDSGLPNDRFFAVRPEGSVSTLKIQRTERGDSAVYLCASSSGTSGGADTQYFGPGTRLTVL.

The rearrangement uses TRBV28 and TRBJ1-5, with D possibly being TRBD1 (6 bases). From germline, CDR1 is MDHEN and CDR2 SYDVKM. Trimming stripped 1 base from V and 5 bases from J, with 12 bases between. The CDR3 consists of 15 residues. The chain's CDR3 is CASSLSGGAHQPQHF. CDR3 DNA: TGTGCCAGCAGTTTATCGGGGGGCGCCCATCAGCCCCAGCATTTT.

V gene TRBV28 combines with J gene TRBJ1-2, with 8 bases that match TRBD1. Per the germline V gene, CDR1 is MDHEN and CDR2 is SYDVKM. V trimming: 6 bases; J trimming: 8 bases; junction bases outside the gene matches: 20. The CDR3 runs 17 residues. The CDR3 reads CASRLSGQGGSWGGYTF. Here the CDR3 DNA reads TGTGCCAGCAGGCTGTCCGGACAGGGTGGATCTTGGGGGGGCTACACCTTC.

J is TRBJ1-2 and V is TRBV6-2 or TRBV6-3; 8 nucleotides align to TRBD1. The trim removed 5 bases at V and 6 bases at J, leaving 8 bases unmatched. Looked up from germline, CDR1 is MNHEY and CDR2 is SVGEGT. This CDR3 is built from 14 residues. The CDR3 loop reads CASSHGTGGHGYTF. DNA of the CDR3: TGTGCCAGCAGTCACGGCACAGGGGGGCATGGCTACACCTTC.

The chain couples TRBV29-1 to TRBJ2-2, with 10 positions matching TRBD1. The CDR3 is 13 residues long. V shed 7 bases, J shed 4 bases, and the junction held 3 bases outside the gene matches. Germline assignment: CDR1 SQVTM and CDR2 ANQGSEA. The chain's CDR3 is CSARTGGTGELFF. DNA of the CDR3: TGCAGCGCTAGGACAGGGGGCACCGGGGAGCTGTTTTTT.

The chain joins TRBV7-3 to TRBJ2-1; maybe TRBD2 (5 bases). V was shortened by 5 bases and J by 8 bases, with 16 bases between the two germline ends. This CDR3 has 14 residues. CDR1 is SGHTA, CDR2 FQGTGA, per germline. CDR3 region: CASSLIGSTDEQFF. The CDR3 region has the DNA TGTGCCAGCAGCCTAATAGGGAGTACCGATGAGCAGTTCTTC.

This chain joins TRBV28 and TRBJ1-2; unclear D gene. Deletions cut 6 bases from V and 8 bases from J, with 16 bases between. This CDR3 has 13 residues. Per the germline V gene, CDR1 is MDHEN and CDR2 is SYDVKM. This chain's CDR3 is CASSLGYGSGYTF. The CDR3 DNA is TGTGCCAGCAGCCTAGGGTATGGCTCAGGCTACACCTTC.

The chain employs TRBV5-6 and TRBJ2-1; 11 bases fit TRBD1. J lost 9 bases, V lost 7 bases, and 3 bases had no gene match. The CDR3 loop spans 12 amino acids. Germline CDR1 is SGHDT and CDR2 is YYEEEE. The CDR3 reads CASGTGGTEQFF. The CDR3 DNA reads TGTGCCAGCGGGACAGGGGGTACTGAGCAGTTCTTC.

This chain joins TRBV14 and TRBJ1-4; the match to TRBD1 covers 7 bases. Trimming removed 1 base from V and 0 bases from J; junction bases left unmatched: 8. Looked up from germline, CDR1 is SGHDN and CDR2 is FVKESK. The CDR3 consists of 18 residues. The CDR3 is CASSQGQGFSATNEKLFF. Here the CDR3 DNA reads TGTGCCAGCAGCCAAGGACAGGGTTTCTCGGCAACTAATGAAAAACTGTTTTTT. Drawing the rest from reference TRBV14 and TRBJ1-4, the complete variable domain is EAGVTQFPSHSVIEKGQTVTLRCDPISGHDNLYWYRRVMGKEIKFLLHFVKESKQDESGMPNNRFLAERTGGTYSTLKVQPAELEDSGVYFCASSQGQGFSATNEKLFFGSGTQLSVL.

This chain's CDR3 is CASSQGGAYEQYF. Here the CDR3 DNA reads TGCGCCAGCAGCCAAGGGGGAGCCTACGAGCAGTACTTC. The chain combines TRBV4-1 with TRBJ2-7; weak D call: TRBD2 (5 bases). Germline CDR1 MGHRA, CDR2 YSYEKL. The CDR3 is made up of 13 amino acids. With 1 base removed from V and 2 bases from J, the gap between germline ends came to 6 bases.

The chain carries TRBV28 and TRBJ2-7; the match to TRBD1 covers 9 bases. From germline, CDR1 is MDHEN and CDR2 SYDVKM. V gave up 6 bases and J gave up 5 bases; unmatched junction bases: 11. The CDR3 length is 15 residues. The CDR3, as DNA: TGTGCCAGCAGCCTCCCAGGGACAGGGCTCCACGAGCAGTACTTC. This sequence encodes CASSLPGTGLHEQYF.

The chain recombines TRBV28 with TRBJ2-7, with D maybe TRBD1 (6 bases). Germline lookup yields CDR1 MDHEN and CDR2 SYDVKM. The germline V and J ends were trimmed by 6 bases and 1 base, with 10 bases remaining between them. The CDR3 contains 13 residues. The CDR3: CASRQGASYEQYF. CDR3 bases: TGTGCCAGCAGACAGGGTGCGTCCTACGAGCAGTACTTC.

The chain employs TRBV28 and TRBJ1-5; D is possibly TRBD1 (5 bases). V was cut by 6 bases and J by 2 bases, with 14 bases left in between. The CDR3 has 15 amino acids. Germline V CDR1 and CDR2: MDHEN, SYDVKM. The CDR3 is CASSSGGSGNQPQHF. For the CDR3, the DNA is TGTGCCAGCAGCTCCGGGGGTTCTGGCAATCAGCCCCAGCATTTT.

This rearrangement joins TRBV6-2 or TRBV6-3 to TRBJ1-4; a possible D gene is TRBD1 (6 bases). Trimming took off 5 bases at V and 1 base at J, with 8 bases between the two ends. The CDR3 sequence is 14 residues long. CDR1 and CDR2 (germline): MNHEY, SVGEGT. CDR3 nucleotides: TGTGCCAGCAGTCGGACAGTAACTAATGAAAAACTGTTTTTT. This gives the protein CASSRTVTNEKLFF.

The genes are TRBV3-1 (or the pseudogene TRBV3-2) and TRBJ2-2; TRBD1 aligns across 8 bases. Germline CDR1 is LGHDT and CDR2 is YNNKEL (reference sequence). After removal of 3 bases from V and 6 bases from J, the junction contained 9 bases not matched to a gene. This CDR3 is built from 16 residues. The CDR3 is CASSQTTGVGAGELFF. CDR3 DNA: TGTGCCAGCAGCCAGACGACAGGGGTTGGTGCCGGGGAGCTGTTTTTT.

This chain connects TRBV28 to TRBJ2-5; D is possibly TRBD1 or TRBD2 (5 bases each). CDR1 is MDHEN, CDR2 SYDVKM, per germline. Trimming shortened V by 3 bases and J by 13 bases, and 15 bases separated the two germline ends. This CDR3 comprises 12 residues. The chain's CDR3 is CASSFPGRDSYF. The CDR3 DNA is TGTGCCAGCAGTTTCCCAGGGAGAGATTCGTACTTC.

This clone was observed a single time. The chain couples TRBV7-2 to TRBJ2-5; 10 positions match TRBD1. Germline CDR1 is SGHTA and CDR2 is FQGNSA. With V trimmed by 5 bases and J by 2 bases, 2 bases remained unmatched. The CDR3 consists of 14 residues. The CDR3 DNA reads TGTGCCAGCAGCCGGGGACAGGGGCAAGAGACCCAGTACTTC. Translating gives CASSRGQGQETQYF.